A single sample is the source of the 18 T cell receptor beta chains below, sequenced in a study of breast tumors, draining lymph nodes, adjacent tissues. TCRdb analysed the multiplex PCR reads with MiXCR anew, one entry per CDR3 protein. This sample has approximately 230,000 distinct CDR3 sequences; around 34% occur once, and the top ten carry approximately 3.6%. Breast cancer patients provided tissue from their axillary draining lymph nodes. The sample taken for sequencing was axillary lymph node tissue. These receptors were collected from a female donor with breast cancer. Some clones in this sample may be carry-over from other donors' samples.

Note on this clonotype: A clone one base away is much larger, so this may be a read error. This sequence joins TRBV20-1 and TRBJ1-2; no reliable D call. Germline CDR1 DFQATT, CDR2 SNEGSKA (reference sequence). This CDR3 has 12 residues. Trimming cost V 0 bases and J 2 bases, with 4 bases left between them. The CDR3 is CSARERNYGYTF. CDR3 coding DNA: TGCAGTGCTAGAGAGCGGAACTATGGCTACACCTTC.

This chain links TRBV2 with TRBJ1-5; no definite D call. CDR3 length: 11 amino acids. V was clipped by 2 bases and J by 14 bases, with 10 bases between them. The germline CDR1 and CDR2 sequences are SNHLY and FYNNEI. The CDR3 DNA reads as TGTGCCAGCAGTGAATACTTCTACGAGCATTTT. It translates to CASSEYFYEHF.

This clonotype was picked up a small number of times. A read error may be the cause here, since a much bigger clone is one base away. This chain connects TRBV9 to TRBJ1-2; D is ambiguous. CDR3 length: 15 residues. CDR1 and CDR2 (germline): SGDLS, YYNGEE. CDR3 region: CASSTALLANYGSTF. In DNA, the CDR3 is TGTGCCAGCAGCACCGCCCTTCTGGCTAACTATGGCTCCACCTTC.

This clonotype was seen many times. The chain employs TRBV7-9 and TRBJ2-1, with D possibly TRBD1 on 6 matching bases. Deletions cut 5 bases from V and 13 bases from J, with 12 bases between. Germline lookup yields CDR1 SEHNR and CDR2 FQNEAQ (reference sequence). This CDR3 comprises 11 residues. The CDR3: CASSRTVIQFF. The CDR3 bases are TGTGCCAGCAGCCGGACAGTCATACAGTTCTTC.

This clonotype was picked up many times. The J gene is TRBJ1-3, the V gene TRBV9; a weak D match, TRBD1 (6 bases). The CDR3 length is 18 residues. V lost 3 bases and J lost 0, with 19 bases in between. Per the germline V gene, CDR1 is SGDLS and CDR2 is YYNGEE. CDR3 loop: CASSAPTRGPTSGNTIYF. The CDR3 coding sequence is TGTGCCAGCAGCGCGCCAACCAGGGGACCGACCTCTGGAAACACCATATATTTT.

The chain joins TRBV19 to TRBJ1-5, with 7 bases lining up with TRBD1. V gave up 2 bases and J gave up 2 bases; unmatched junction bases: 6. This CDR3 spans 16 amino acids. The germline CDR1 and CDR2 sequences are LNHDA and SQIVND (reference sequence). This CDR3 reads CASSIPSTGGNQPQHF. The CDR3 nucleotides are TGTGCCAGTAGTATACCCTCCACAGGGGGCAATCAGCCCCAGCATTTT.

This clonotype was detected a few times. The chain carries TRBV20-1 and TRBJ1-4; 8 bases are shared with TRBD1. V gave up 1 base and J gave up 3 bases; unmatched junction bases: 7. Germline V gene sequence: CDR1 DFQATT, CDR2 SNEGSKA (reference sequence). The CDR3 runs to 16 residues. The CDR3: CSARGRQGTSNEKLFF. CDR3 DNA: TGCAGTGCTAGAGGGCGACAGGGGACATCTAATGAAAAACTGTTTTTT.

This clonotype was observed a single time. The chain employs TRBV19 and TRBJ2-7, with 7 bases matching TRBD2. The CDR3 loop spans 16 amino acids. Germline assignment: CDR1 LNHDA and CDR2 SQIVND (reference sequence). The V and J ends lost 3 bases and 1 base, in that order; junction bases with no gene match: 9. CDR3 protein: CASSMLQRGTSYEQYF. The CDR3 nucleotides read TGTGCCAGTAGTATGCTCCAGCGGGGCACTTCCTACGAGCAGTACTTC. The variable domain in full, completed from reference TRBV19 and TRBJ2-7, reads DGGITQSPKYLFRKEGQNVTLSCEQNLNHDAMYWYRQDPGQGLRLIYYSQIVNDFQKGDIAEGYSVSREKKESFPLTVTSAQKNPTAFYLCASSMLQRGTSYEQYFGPGTRLTVT.

This clonotype was picked up one time. CDR3 nucleotide sequence: TGCGCCAGCAGCCACGAAGCGACTAGCGGGAGCCTTTACAATGAGCAGTTCTTC. The encoded protein is CASSHEATSGSLYNEQFF. The gene calls are TRBV4-1 and TRBJ2-1, with 12 bases identical to TRBD2. V shed 3 bases and J 4 bases; nucleotides not matched to a gene: 10. Germline CDR1 MGHRA, CDR2 YSYEKL. The CDR3 length is 18 residues.

The chain has TRBV7-2 and TRBJ1-6; D not resolved. This CDR3 has 15 amino acids. V shed 4 bases and J shed 6 bases, with 13 bases lying between them. From germline, CDR1 is SGHTA and CDR2 FQGNSA. CDR3 sequence (DNA): TGTGCCAGCAGCTCGAGGCCCGGGATTAATTCACCCCTCCACTTT. Its protein is CASSSRPGINSPLHF.

The chain is built from TRBV27 and TRBJ2-3; D uncertain. Germline V lookup: CDR1 MNHEY, CDR2 SMNVEV (reference sequence). This CDR3 has 13 amino acids. Trimming cost V 5 bases and J 5 bases, with 11 bases left between them. CDR3 in amino acids: CASSNRYRDTQYF. CDR3 in DNA: TGTGCCAGCAGTAACAGATATAGAGATACGCAGTATTTT.

The chain combines TRBV2 with TRBJ2-1; perhaps D is TRBD1 or TRBD2 (6 bases each). V lost 7 bases to trimming and J lost 6 bases, with 13 bases between them. This CDR3 region has 13 residues. CDR1 is SNHLY and CDR2 is FYNNEI in the germline V gene. In DNA, the CDR3 is TGTGCCAGCACGGGGGCTGGCGGCAATGAGCAGTTCTTC. Protein product: CASTGAGGNEQFF.

The chain is built from TRBV20-1 and TRBJ2-5; tentatively, D is TRBD1 or TRBD2 (5 bases each). Germline assignment: CDR1 DFQATT and CDR2 SNEGSKA (reference sequence). This CDR3 contains 13 residues. V lost 1 base, J lost 5 bases, and 11 bases lay in between. This CDR3 is CSARAGRRETQYF. In DNA form, the CDR3 reads TGCAGTGCTAGAGCAGGGAGACGGGAGACCCAGTACTTC.

In this sample, this clonotype turned up many times. The chain joins TRBV6-1 to TRBJ1-2; 9 bases align to TRBD1. The V segment lost 3 bases and the J segment 7 bases; nucleotides outside the gene matches: 3. The germline CDR1 and CDR2 sequences are MNHNS and SASEGT. This CDR3 comprises 13 residues. CDR3 DNA sequence: TGTGCCAGCAGTGATCTGACAGGGGGTGGCTACACCTTC. Translated, it gives CASSDLTGGGYTF.

The chain links TRBV5-4 to TRBJ2-2, with 7 bases matching TRBD2. CDR1 and CDR2 from the germline V gene are SGHNT and YYREEE (reference sequence). The J segment lost 11 bases and the V segment lost 4 bases, leaving 5 bases of the junction unmatched. The CDR3 runs 12 residues. The CDR3 sequence: CASSDLAAELFF. The CDR3 region has the DNA TGTGCCAGCAGCGATCTAGCGGCCGAGCTGTTTTTT.

This clonotype has only a few counts. A single base separates this from a much larger clone, so it may be a read error. This chain uses TRBV7-3 with TRBJ2-5, with D perhaps TRBD1 or TRBD2 (6 bases each). Germline V lookup: CDR1 SGHTA, CDR2 FQGTGA. The V end lost 0 bases, the J end lost 9 bases, and 23 bases lay between the germline ends. The CDR3 extends over 17 amino acids. The DNA of the CDR3 is TGTGCCAGCAGCTTAACCGGGCGGACGGACCTACGGGGGCCCCAGTACTTC. This encodes CASSLTGRTDLRGPQYF. Variable domain in full (rest from reference TRBV7-3 and TRBJ2-5): GAGVSQTPSNKVTEKGKYVELRCDPISGHTALYWYRQSLGQGPEFLIYFQGTGAADDSGLPNDRFFAVRPEGSVSTLKIQRTERGDSAVYLCASSLTGRTDLRGPQYFGPGTRLLVL.

The J gene is TRBJ1-6, the V gene TRBV15, with a weak D call TRBD1 (5 bases). Germline values: CDR1 LNHNV, CDR2 YYDKDF (reference sequence). V was trimmed by 3 bases and J by 5 bases, leaving 8 bases between them. This CDR3 region has 14 residues. As DNA, the CDR3 is TGTGCCACCAGCAGCTCCAGGGATAATTCACCCCTCCACTTT. Encoded protein: CATSSSRDNSPLHF.

This clonotype was detected only a few times. V usage is TRBV2 and J usage is TRBJ2-5; 8 bases line up with TRBD2. This CDR3 region has 17 residues. With V trimmed by 6 bases and J by 2 bases, 14 bases remained unmatched. Germline CDR1 is SNHLY and CDR2 is FYNNEI. Here the CDR3 reads CASSPRGGFYPQETQYF. The CDR3 coding sequence is TGTGCCAGCAGCCCACGGGGGGGGTTCTACCCACAAGAGACCCAGTACTTC. Full variable domain (remainder filled in from reference TRBV2 and TRBJ2-5): EPEVTQTPSHQVTQMGQEVILRCVPISNHLYFYWYRQILGQKVEFLVSFYNNEISEKSEIFDDQFSVERPDGSNFTLKIRSTKLEDSAMYFCASSPRGGFYPQETQYFGPGTRLLVL.